This is a list of T cell receptor beta chains from one sample in a study of blood T cells in healthy people across ages. One entry per CDR3 protein, called by TCRdb with MiXCR from the 5' RACE reads. The profile shows 1.5 million or so distinct CDR3 sequences, around 39% of them singletons. Sequenced: blood. The receptors originated from a woman aged 18 to 35 in good health. CDR3s leave out the opening cysteine and the closing phenylalanine or tryptophan. A D gene is named only where the DNA matches it firmly.

V: TRBV5-1
D: -
J: TRBJ1-1
CDR3: ASSLAKVDPGDTEAF

V: TRBV20-1
D: -
J: TRBJ2-5
CDR3: SASPLGKETQY

V: TRBV7-9
D: TRBD1
J: -
CDR3: ASSPQGSIFSWETQY

V: TRBV30
D: -
J: TRBJ1-2
CDR3: ACSSSRGRGYT

V: TRBV5-5
D: -
J: TRBJ2-2
CDR3: ASRVETVVGEELF

V: TRBV28
D: -
J: TRBJ2-7
CDR3: ASSLGAGVLLEQY

V: TRBV28
D: -
J: TRBJ1-2
CDR3: ASSLFRRTVIFYGYT

V: TRBV20-1
D: -
J: TRBJ2-5
CDR3: SAPTARLQETQY

V: TRBV11-3
D: -
J: TRBJ2-5
CDR3: ASTRSLQETQY

V: TRBV9
D: -
J: TRBJ2-1
CDR3: ASSPPQGFYEQF

V: TRBV7-9
D: -
J: TRBJ2-3
CDR3: ASSRSTIPSTDTQY

V: TRBV20-1
D: -
J: TRBJ1-1
CDR3: SARSGLVYGNTEAF

V: TRBV25-1
D: TRBD1
J: TRBJ1-2
CDR3: ASREQGARGYT

V: TRBV6-5
D: -
J: TRBJ2-3
CDR3: ASSYSSKADTQY

V: TRBV7-2
D: -
J: TRBJ2-3
CDR3: ASSFETQSTDMQY